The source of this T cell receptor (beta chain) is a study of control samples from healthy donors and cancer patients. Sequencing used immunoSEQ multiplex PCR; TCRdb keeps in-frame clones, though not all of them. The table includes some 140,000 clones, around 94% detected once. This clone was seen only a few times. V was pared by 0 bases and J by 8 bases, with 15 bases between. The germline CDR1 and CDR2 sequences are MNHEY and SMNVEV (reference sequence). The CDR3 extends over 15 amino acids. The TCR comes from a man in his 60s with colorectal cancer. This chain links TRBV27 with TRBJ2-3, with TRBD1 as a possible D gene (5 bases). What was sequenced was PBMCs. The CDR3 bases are TGTGCCAGCAGTTTATCAAAGGGGTTCCGAGGTACGCAGTATTTT. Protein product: CASSLSKGFRGTQYF.